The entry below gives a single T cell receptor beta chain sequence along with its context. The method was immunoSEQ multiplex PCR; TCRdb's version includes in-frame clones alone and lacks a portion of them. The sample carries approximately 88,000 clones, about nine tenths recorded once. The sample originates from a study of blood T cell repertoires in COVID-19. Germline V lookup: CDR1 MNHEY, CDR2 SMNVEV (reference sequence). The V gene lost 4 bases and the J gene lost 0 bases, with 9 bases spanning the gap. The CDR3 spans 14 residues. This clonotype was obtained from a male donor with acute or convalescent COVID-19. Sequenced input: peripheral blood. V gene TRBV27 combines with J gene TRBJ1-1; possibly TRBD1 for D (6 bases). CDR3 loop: CASSYDRLNTEAFF. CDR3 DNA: TGTGCCAGCAGTTACGACAGGCTGAACACTGAAGCTTTCTTT.